The sequence of this TCR beta chain was determined in a study of blood T cell repertoires in COVID-19. V lost 4 bases, J lost 2 bases, and 3 bases stayed unmatched. Germline V gene lookup returns CDR1 SGHTA and CDR2 FQGNSA. The CDR3 spans 14 residues. Sequenced by immunoSEQ multiplex PCR; TCRdb stores in-frame clones only, minus some. Found here are about 71,000 clones, about nine tenths of them singletons; the top ten hold 5.1%. The clonotype comes from a young woman with acute or convalescent COVID-19. The material sequenced was peripheral blood. The chain joins TRBV7-2 to TRBJ1-2, with TRBD1 matching 8 bases. The CDR3 loop reads CASSSDRVNYGYTF. The CDR3 bases are TGTGCCAGCAGCTCGGACAGGGTAAACTATGGCTACACCTTC.